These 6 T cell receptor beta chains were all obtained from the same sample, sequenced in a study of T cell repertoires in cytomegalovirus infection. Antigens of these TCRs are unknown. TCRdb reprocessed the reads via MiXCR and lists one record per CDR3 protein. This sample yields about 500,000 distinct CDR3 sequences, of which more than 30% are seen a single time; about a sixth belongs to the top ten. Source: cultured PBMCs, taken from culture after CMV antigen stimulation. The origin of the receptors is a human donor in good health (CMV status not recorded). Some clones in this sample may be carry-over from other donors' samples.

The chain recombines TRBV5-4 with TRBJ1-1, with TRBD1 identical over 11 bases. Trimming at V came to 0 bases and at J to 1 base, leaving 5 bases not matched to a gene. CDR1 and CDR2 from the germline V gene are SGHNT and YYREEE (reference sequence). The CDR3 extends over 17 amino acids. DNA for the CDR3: TGTGCCAGCAGCTTGGCCGGGACAGGGGGTAAGAACACTGAAGCTTTCTTT. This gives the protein CASSLAGTGGKNTEAFF.

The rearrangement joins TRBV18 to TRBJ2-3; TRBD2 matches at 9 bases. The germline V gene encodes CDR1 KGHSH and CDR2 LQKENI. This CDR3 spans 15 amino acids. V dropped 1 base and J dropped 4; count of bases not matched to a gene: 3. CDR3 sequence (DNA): TGTGCCAGCTCACCACTTAGCGGGAGCGCAGATACGCAGTATTTT. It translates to CASSPLSGSADTQYF.

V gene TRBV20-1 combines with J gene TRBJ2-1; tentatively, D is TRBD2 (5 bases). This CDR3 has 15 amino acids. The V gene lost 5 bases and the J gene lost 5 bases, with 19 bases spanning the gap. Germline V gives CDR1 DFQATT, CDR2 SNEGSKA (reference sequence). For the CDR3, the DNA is TGCAGTGCTCCCCATTGGGAGAACCACCACAATGAGCAGTTCTTC. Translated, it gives CSAPHWENHHNEQFF.

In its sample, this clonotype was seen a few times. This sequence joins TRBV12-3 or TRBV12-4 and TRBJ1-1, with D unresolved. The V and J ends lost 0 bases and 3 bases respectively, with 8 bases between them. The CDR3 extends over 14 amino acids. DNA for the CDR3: TGTGCCAGCAGTTTAGCCGGGGAGTACACTGAAGCTTTCTTT. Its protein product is CASSLAGEYTEAFF.

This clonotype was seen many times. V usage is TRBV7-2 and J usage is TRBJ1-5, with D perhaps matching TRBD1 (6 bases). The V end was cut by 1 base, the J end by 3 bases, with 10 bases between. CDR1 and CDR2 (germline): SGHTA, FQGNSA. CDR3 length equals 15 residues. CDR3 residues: CASSLVQGYNQPQHF. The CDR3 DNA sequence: TGTGCCAGCAGCTTAGTTCAGGGGTACAATCAGCCCCAGCATTTT.

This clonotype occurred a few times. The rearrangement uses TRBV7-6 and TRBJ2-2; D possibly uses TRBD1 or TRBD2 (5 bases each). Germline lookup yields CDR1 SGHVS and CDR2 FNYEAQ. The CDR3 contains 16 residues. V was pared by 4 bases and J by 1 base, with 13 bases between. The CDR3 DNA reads TGTGCCAGCAGCTCCCGGGACCTCTGGAACACCGGGGAGCTGTTTTTT. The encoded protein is CASSSRDLWNTGELFF.